The 19 T cell receptor beta chains below were found in one sample sequenced in a study of blood T cell repertoires in COVID-19. Profiled with immunoSEQ multiplex PCR; TCRdb holds only in-frame clones, not every one. Altogether 200,000 to 250,000 clones are present, around 82% being singletons, with the ten largest covering 9.5% to 15%. The sequenced sample consisted of peripheral blood. Receptors were obtained from a middle-aged woman with acute or convalescent COVID-19.

This chain links TRBV28 with TRBJ1-2, with D tentatively TRBD1 (5 bases). CDR1 and CDR2 from the germline V gene are MDHEN and SYDVKM. Trimming shortened V by 5 bases and J by 5 bases, and 12 bases separated the two germline ends. The CDR3 is 13 amino acids. CDR3 bases: TGTGCCAGCAGTCCCTCCCCAGGGTATGGCTACACCTTC. This sequence encodes CASSPSPGYGYTF.

This chain joins TRBV27 and TRBJ2-7; TRBD2 matches 7 bases. Germline loops: CDR1 MNHEY, CDR2 SMNVEV (reference sequence). J lost 6 bases, V lost 3 bases, and 5 bases had no gene match. The CDR3 covers 13 residues. The CDR3 loop is CASSFGGSIEQYF. DNA for the CDR3: TGTGCCAGCAGTTTCGGCGGGAGCATCGAGCAGTACTTC.

The V call is TRBV7-3, the J call TRBJ2-2; D is unclear. Trimming stripped 3 bases from V and 4 bases from J, with 9 bases between. In germline, CDR1 is SGHTA, CDR2 FQGTGA. The CDR3 totals 14 residues. The CDR3 sequence is CASSFGPTTGELFF. CDR3 bases: TGTGCCAGCAGCTTTGGGCCCACCACCGGGGAGCTGTTTTTT.

The chain links TRBV6-5 to TRBJ2-3; 9 positions match TRBD2. This CDR3 region has 14 residues. Unmatched junction bases numbered 4, after V lost 7 bases and J lost 2 bases. The germline V gene encodes CDR1 MNHEY and CDR2 SVGAGI. The CDR3 DNA reads as TGTGCCAGCAAGCTAGCGGGAACCACAGATACGCAGTATTTT. Residues: CASKLAGTTDTQYF.

The DNA of the CDR3 is TGCGCCAGCAGCCTCCTCGGGACAGGGAACGGTGAGCAGTTCTTC. Translating gives CASSLLGTGNGEQFF. This rearrangement joins TRBV4-3 to TRBJ2-1; 9 bases match TRBD1. This CDR3 comprises 15 residues. Germline CDR1 LGHNA, CDR2 YSLEER. Trimming at V came to 4 bases and at J to 9 bases, leaving 10 bases not matched to a gene.

In regard to this clone: The sample holds other DNA sequences that translate to the same CDR3. The chain combines TRBV5-1 with TRBJ1-1; 8 bases match TRBD1. Germline lookup yields CDR1 SGHRS and CDR2 YFSETQ. The trim removed 4 bases at V and 4 bases at J, leaving 3 bases unmatched. The CDR3 contains 13 residues. The DNA of the CDR3 is TGCGCCAGCAGCCCGGGGACAGGCACTGAAGCTTTCTTT. This sequence encodes CASSPGTGTEAFF.

In its sample, this clone was seen once. The chain employs TRBV4-1 and TRBJ1-2, with D tentatively TRBD1 (5 bases). Trimming shortened V by 0 bases and J by 8 bases, and 22 bases separated the two germline ends. In germline, CDR1 is MGHRA, CDR2 YSYEKL. This CDR3 has 17 amino acids. The DNA of the CDR3 is TGCGCCAGCAGCCAAGATCAATTTGGGGGGGGTTCCTACGGCTACACCTTC. It specifies CASSQDQFGGGSYGYTF.

The V and J genes are TRBV6-2 or TRBV6-3 and TRBJ1-1, with D perhaps matching TRBD1 (6 bases). The length of the CDR3 is 15 residues. The germline gives CDR1 MNHEY, CDR2 SVGEGT. V was cut by 4 bases and J by 4 bases, with 16 bases left in between. CDR3 in DNA: TGTGCCAGCAGTTCACATACAGGGTTCAGCACTGAAGCTTTCTTT. It translates to CASSSHTGFSTEAFF.

The CDR3 sequence: CASRPSGGQSEAFF. The CDR3 region has the DNA TGTGCCAGCAGACCATCGGGGGGCCAGAGTGAAGCTTTCTTT. The chain combines TRBV2 with TRBJ1-1, with TRBD1 as a possible D gene (6 bases). The CDR3 length is 14 residues. Germline loops: CDR1 SNHLY, CDR2 FYNNEI. Trimming removed 6 bases at V and 7 bases at J, with 18 bases between.

The chain links TRBV15 to TRBJ2-7; tentatively, D is TRBD1 (5 bases). Germline assignment: CDR1 LNHNV and CDR2 YYDKDF (reference sequence). Trimming took 0 bases from V and 12 from J, leaving 9 bases between them. The CDR3 extends over 11 amino acids. CDR3 sequence reads: CATSREGVGYF. CDR3 nucleotide sequence: TGTGCCACCAGCAGAGAAGGGGTAGGGTACTTC.

Comment on this clone: In the same sample, other DNA sequences code for this CDR3. The chain links TRBV6-5 to TRBJ1-1; a weak D match, TRBD1 (5 bases). Per germline, CDR1 MNHEY and CDR2 SVGAGI. The CDR3 consists of 14 residues. The V end lost 0 bases, the J end lost 3 bases, and 8 bases lay between the germline ends. In nucleotides, the CDR3 is TGTGCCAGCAGTTACTCGCGGGGCGACACTGAAGCTTTCTTT. Encoded protein: CASSYSRGDTEAFF.

V usage is TRBV21-1 and J usage is TRBJ2-2; the D segment call TRBD2 is taken from the table without a DNA check. TRBV21-1 is classified as a pseudogene. The CDR3 covers 15 residues. CDR3 region: CASSLRSGGTGELFF. CDR3 in DNA: TGTGCCAGCAGCCTACGTTCGGGGGGGACCGGGGAGCTGTTTTTT.

The chain employs TRBV4-2 and TRBJ2-1; D perhaps matches TRBD2 (6 bases). The germline CDR1 and CDR2 sequences are LGHNA and YNFKEQ. The CDR3 loop spans 16 amino acids. V dropped 4 bases and J dropped 6 bases, with 19 bases sitting between them. The CDR3 protein is CASSPPGGRGANEQFF. CDR3 coding DNA: TGTGCCAGCAGCCCCCCAGGAGGCCGCGGGGCCAATGAGCAGTTCTTC.

The chain has TRBV19 and TRBJ2-7, with TRBD2 identical over 7 bases. The CDR3 spans 14 residues. Germline values: CDR1 LNHDA, CDR2 SQIVND (reference sequence). Trimming took 1 base from V and 5 from J; bases not matched to a gene: 5. CDR3 region: CASSIGGRGNEQYF. CDR3 DNA sequence: TGTGCCAGTAGTATAGGCGGGAGAGGGAACGAGCAGTACTTC.

This chain connects TRBV27 to TRBJ2-3, with 8 bases lining up with TRBD1. V shed 5 bases, J shed 0 bases, and the junction held 1 base outside the gene matches. The germline gives CDR1 MNHEY, CDR2 SMNVEV (reference sequence). There are 14 residues in the CDR3. The CDR3 bases are TGTGCCAGCAGTCGACAGGGGAGCACAGATACGCAGTATTTT. Encoded protein: CASSRQGSTDTQYF.

The chain recombines TRBV12-3 or TRBV12-4 with TRBJ2-7; TRBD1 is a possible D gene (6 bases). The CDR3 has 12 amino acids. Between the trimmed V and J ends, which lost 7 bases and 3 bases, there was a span of 10 bases. The CDR3 DNA is TGTGCCAGCACCTCACAGGGCTACGAGCAGTACTTC. Protein product: CASTSQGYEQYF.

In its sample, this clone was seen once. The V gene is TRBV19, the J gene TRBJ2-7, with D perhaps TRBD1 (6 bases). Per the germline V gene, CDR1 is LNHDA and CDR2 is SQIVND (reference sequence). The V and J ends lost 5 bases and 6 bases respectively, with 17 bases between them. This CDR3 comprises 14 residues. In DNA, the CDR3 is TGTGCCAGTAGTGAACAGGGCTTAATCTCCGAGCAGTACTTC. Protein: CASSEQGLISEQYF.

J is TRBJ2-7 and V is TRBV9; maybe TRBD2 (6 bases). Germline loops: CDR1 SGDLS, CDR2 YYNGEE. Deletions cut 0 bases from V and 5 bases from J, with 15 bases between. The CDR3 runs to 15 residues. The CDR3 is CASSVVAGTENEQYF. The CDR3 DNA sequence: TGTGCCAGCAGCGTAGTGGCAGGGACTGAGAACGAGCAGTACTTC.

The gene calls are TRBV5-5 and TRBJ1-1; the match to TRBD1 covers 10 bases. CDR1 is SGHKS, CDR2 YYEKEE, per germline (reference sequence). V gave up 4 bases and J gave up 4 bases; unmatched junction bases: 7. This CDR3 spans 15 amino acids. The DNA for the CDR3 is TGTGCCAGCAGCGCCTTGACAGGGGGCGGCACTGAAGCTTTCTTT. Translation gives CASSALTGGGTEAFF.